This passage covers 5 T cell receptor beta chains from one sample sequenced in a study of shared clonotypes between healthy human individuals. Profiling relied on immunoSEQ multiplex PCR, and the TCRdb table lists in-frame clones only, not all of them. The sample shows fewer than 850,000 clones, roughly 70% of them seen only once. Sequencing used memory CD4+ T cells sorted from blood. Subset: CD45RA-negative fraction. These receptors were taken from a woman aged 25 to 39 in good health.

Notes on this clone: A read error is possible here, since a much larger clone lies one base away. Other DNA sequences in this specimen translate into the identical CDR3. The chain uses TRBV28 and TRBJ2-7; D is undetermined. This CDR3 has 10 residues. Looked up from germline, CDR1 is MDHEN and CDR2 is SYDVKM. Trimming took off 6 bases at V and 3 bases at J, with 3 bases between the two ends. CDR3 in DNA: TGTGCCAGCAGCCGCTACGAGCAGTACTTC. Translation gives CASSRYEQYF.

The J gene is TRBJ1-1, the V gene TRBV6-5; D possibly corresponds to TRBD1 (6 bases). V shed 6 bases and J shed 2 bases, with 13 bases lying between them. CDR3 length equals 14 residues. Germline V lookup: CDR1 MNHEY, CDR2 SVGAGI. The CDR3 DNA reads TGTGCCAGCAGACAAGACAGGCCCAACACTGAAGCTTTCTTT. This sequence encodes CASRQDRPNTEAFF.

This clone has just a few counts. The chain links TRBV6-1 to TRBJ2-5; tentatively, D is TRBD1 (6 bases). This CDR3 has 15 amino acids. Germline lookup yields CDR1 MNHNS and CDR2 SASEGT. Trimming removed 1 base from V and 0 bases from J, with 9 bases in between. CDR3 sequence reads: CASSEGDRNQETQYF. In DNA, the CDR3 is TGTGCCAGCAGTGAAGGCGACAGGAACCAAGAGACCCAGTACTTC.

The chain carries TRBV27 and TRBJ2-7; the match to TRBD2 covers 10 bases. The J segment lost 6 bases and the V segment lost 5 bases, leaving 10 bases of the junction unmatched. The germline gives CDR1 MNHEY, CDR2 SMNVEV (reference sequence). The CDR3 is made up of 15 amino acids. The CDR3 here is CASSGSGRGTGEQYF. The DNA for the CDR3 is TGTGCCAGCAGTGGCAGCGGGAGGGGGACGGGCGAGCAGTACTTC.

The chain links TRBV4-1 to TRBJ2-1; 7 nucleotides agree with TRBD2. Germline lookup yields CDR1 MGHRA and CDR2 YSYEKL. Trimming removed 7 bases from V and 3 bases from J; junction bases left unmatched: 15. This CDR3 region has 17 residues. DNA for the CDR3: TGCGCCAGCACCCTTTTGTGGGAGGGGACCTACTACAATGAGCAGTTCTTC. Translation: CASTLLWEGTYYNEQFF.